This T cell receptor beta chain was documented in a study of blood T cells in healthy people across ages. Total RNA amounts of at least 6 micrograms were extracted per sample. V lost 4 bases and J 5 bases, leaving 18 bases between the germline ends. The CDR3 is made up of 15 amino acids. Germline V gene lookup returns CDR1 SGHRS and CDR2 YFSETQ. This clonotype was found a few times. The use of a sample-barcoded 5' primer and a J-beta primer mix characterized a second PCR of roughly 7 to 11 cycles. All cDNA molecules were each tagged by a template-switch adaptor with 12 random nucleotides. Researchers report that each sample yielded at least 3 million CDR3-containing paired-end reads. Using its own MiXCR run on the 5' RACE reads, TCRdb lists one record per CDR3 protein. The sample includes about 780,000 distinct CDR3 sequences, about half seen only once; the top ten take 15% to 20%.

The chain combines TRBV5-1 with TRBJ2-5; TRBD2 might be the D (6 bases). This clonotype was obtained from a man older than 75 in good health. The sequenced material came from blood. The CDR3 DNA is TGCGCCAGCAGCAATATGGGCCTCGCGGGGGAGACCCAGTACTTC. Protein sequence: CASSNMGLAGETQYF. Full variable domain (remainder filled in from reference TRBV5-1 and TRBJ2-5): KAGVTQTPRYLIKTRGQQVTLSCSPISGHRSVSWYQQTPGQGLQFLFEYFSETQRNKGNFPGRFSGRQFSNSRSEMNVSTLELGDSALYLCASSNMGLAGETQYFGPGTRLLVL.